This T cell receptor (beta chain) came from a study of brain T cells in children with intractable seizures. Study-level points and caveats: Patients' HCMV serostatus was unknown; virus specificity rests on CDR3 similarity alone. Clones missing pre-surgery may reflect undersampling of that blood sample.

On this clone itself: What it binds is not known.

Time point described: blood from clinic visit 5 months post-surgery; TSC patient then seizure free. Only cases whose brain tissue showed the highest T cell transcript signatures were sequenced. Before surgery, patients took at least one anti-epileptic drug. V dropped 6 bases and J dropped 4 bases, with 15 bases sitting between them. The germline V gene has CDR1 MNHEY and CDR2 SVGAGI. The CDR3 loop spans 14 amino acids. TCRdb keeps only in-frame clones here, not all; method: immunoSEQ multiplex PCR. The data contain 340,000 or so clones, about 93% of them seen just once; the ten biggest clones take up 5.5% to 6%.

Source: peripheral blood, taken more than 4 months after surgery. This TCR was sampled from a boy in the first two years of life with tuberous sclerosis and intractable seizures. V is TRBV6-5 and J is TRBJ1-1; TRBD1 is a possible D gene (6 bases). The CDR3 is CASSPQGSFTEAFF. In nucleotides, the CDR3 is TGTGCCAGCAGCCCGCAGGGGTCTTTCACTGAAGCTTTCTTT.